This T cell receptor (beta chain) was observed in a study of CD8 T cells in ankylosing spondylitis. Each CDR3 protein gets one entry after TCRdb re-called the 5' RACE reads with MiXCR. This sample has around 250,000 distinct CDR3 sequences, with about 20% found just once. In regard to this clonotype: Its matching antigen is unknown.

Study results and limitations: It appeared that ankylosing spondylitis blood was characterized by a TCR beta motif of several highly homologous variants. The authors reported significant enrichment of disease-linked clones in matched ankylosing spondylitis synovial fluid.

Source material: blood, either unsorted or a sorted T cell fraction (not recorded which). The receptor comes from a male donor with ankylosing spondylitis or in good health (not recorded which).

The CDR3 nucleotides read TGCAGCGTTGAAAAGACTAGCGGGCCTTCCTACAATGAGCAGTTCTTC. Translating gives CSVEKTSGPSYNEQFF. The chain joins TRBV29-1 to TRBJ2-1; TRBD2 agrees at 10 bases. CDR1 is SQVTM and CDR2 is ANQGSEA in the germline V gene. V shed 2 bases and J 1 base; nucleotides not matched to a gene: 5. The CDR3 contains 16 residues.